One sample yielded the 16 T cell receptor beta chains listed below, sequenced in a study of response to subunit inactivated influenza vaccine. TCRdb re-derived calls from the RT-PCR reads in MiXCR, one entry per CDR3 protein. The table shows approximately 700,000 distinct CDR3 sequences, with around a sixth occurring only once. This specimen consisted of PBMCs from blood, obtained about 12 days after vaccination. These receptors were collected from a middle-aged man who received an inactivated influenza vaccine.

This clonotype was counted ten times or more. V and J are TRBV29-1 and TRBJ1-1; D gene uncertain. Trimming removed 4 bases at V and 4 bases at J, with 10 bases between. CDR1 is SQVTM and CDR2 is ANQGSEA in the germline V gene. This CDR3 has 12 residues. CDR3 in amino acids: CSVVTEGTEAFF. The CDR3, as DNA: TGCAGCGTTGTGACGGAAGGCACTGAAGCTTTCTTT. The variable domain in full, completed from reference TRBV29-1 and TRBJ1-1, reads SAVISQKPSRDICQRGTSLTIQCQVDSQVTMMFWYRQQPGQSLTLIATANQGSEATYESGFVIDKFPISRPNLTFSTLTVSNMSPEDSSIYLCSVVTEGTEAFFGQGTRLTVV.

The genes are TRBV29-1 and TRBJ2-5; TRBD2 is a possible D gene (5 bases). V lost 2 bases and J 4 bases, leaving 11 bases between the germline ends. The CDR3 runs 13 residues. CDR1 and CDR2 (germline): SQVTM, ANQGSEA. CDR3 bases: TGCAGCGTTGAACCCAACCGGGGAGAGACCCAGTACTTC. It codes for CSVEPNRGETQYF.

This clonotype has just a few counts. This sequence joins TRBV7-2 and TRBJ2-7; D may be TRBD1 or TRBD2 (5 bases each). Germline-derived CDR1 and CDR2 are SGHTA and FQGNSA. V was clipped by 5 bases and J by 2 bases, with 13 bases between them. The CDR3 is made up of 14 amino acids. The CDR3: CASSDGTVTYEQYF. CDR3 in DNA: TGTGCCAGCAGCGATGGGACGGTTACCTACGAGCAGTACTTC.

A few counts support this clonotype. The CDR3 reads CASSFEAHRGGSEQFF. The CDR3 region has the DNA TGCGCCAGCAGCTTCGAGGCTCACCGGGGGGGAAGTGAGCAGTTCTTC. The V gene is TRBV5-1, the J gene TRBJ2-1, with 8 nucleotides matching TRBD2. V gave up 2 bases and J gave up 9 bases; unmatched junction bases: 13. Per the germline V gene, CDR1 is SGHRS and CDR2 is YFSETQ. This CDR3 is 16 amino acids long.

The chain joins TRBV20-1 to TRBJ1-1; no definite D call. In germline, CDR1 is DFQATT, CDR2 SNEGSKA (reference sequence). The CDR3 contains 13 residues. Trimming took 2 bases from V and 1 from J, leaving 8 bases between them. The CDR3 protein is CSARIQPNTEAFF. The CDR3 nucleotides read TGCAGTGCTAGAATACAGCCGAACACTGAAGCTTTCTTT.

The chain joins TRBV29-1 to TRBJ2-7, with D possibly matching TRBD1 (6 bases). There are 13 residues in the CDR3. Germline V gene data show CDR1 as SQVTM and CDR2 as ANQGSEA. V shed 4 bases and J shed 3 bases, with 13 bases lying between them. The CDR3 DNA reads TGCAGCGTTGTTCCCTCGACAGGCTACGAGCAGTACTTC. Translation: CSVVPSTGYEQYF.

This clonotype turned up a few times. The gene calls are TRBV3-1 and TRBJ1-4, with a possible D match to TRBD1 (5 bases). V was trimmed by 6 bases and J by 4 bases, leaving 12 bases between them. The CDR3 runs 14 residues. Germline assignment: CDR1 LGHDT and CDR2 YNNKEL (reference sequence). CDR3 nucleotides: TGTGCCAGCAGACCGGGACGGAGTAATGAAAAACTGTTTTTT. Its translation is CASRPGRSNEKLFF.

The chain carries TRBV29-1 and TRBJ2-5; D is undetermined. The CDR3 extends over 12 amino acids. V lost 1 base, J lost 2 bases, and 5 bases lay in between. Germline CDR1 is SQVTM and CDR2 is ANQGSEA. The CDR3 loop is CSVEVPQETQYF. DNA for the CDR3: TGCAGCGTTGAAGTCCCACAAGAGACCCAGTACTTC.

This clonotype was counted at least ten times. The chain couples TRBV4-3 to TRBJ2-7; TRBD1 aligns across 7 bases. The CDR3 length is 14 residues. V lost 3 bases to trimming and J lost 0 bases; unmatched junction nucleotides: 2. Germline V gives CDR1 LGHNA, CDR2 YSLEER. The CDR3, as DNA: TGCGCCAGCAGCCAGGGACAGTTCTCCTACGAGCAGTACTTC. This gives the protein CASSQGQFSYEQYF.

In its sample, this clonotype was seen a few times. The V gene is TRBV3-1, the J gene TRBJ2-7; D is uncertain. V was pared by 2 bases and J by 6 bases, with 11 bases between. CDR3 length: 13 amino acids. Germline loops: CDR1 LGHDT, CDR2 YNNKEL (reference sequence). The CDR3 is CASSQSRRTEQYF. CDR3 in DNA: TGTGCCAGCAGCCAAAGTCGCCGGACCGAGCAGTACTTC.

This clonotype was found many times. The chain combines TRBV20-1 with TRBJ2-6, with D unclear. Germline V lookup: CDR1 DFQATT, CDR2 SNEGSKA (reference sequence). V was pared by 0 bases and J by 4 bases, with 10 bases between. The CDR3 runs 15 residues. The CDR3 DNA reads TGCAGTGCTAGAGATCTCGAGGCGGGGGCCAACGTCCTGACTTTC. This gives the protein CSARDLEAGANVLTF.

As to this clonotype: Because the CDR3 is missing its conserved closing phenylalanine or tryptophan, this is likely a read error. The CDR3 DNA follows: TGTGCCAGCAGTTTATTGGAGGGTAGCAATGAGCAGTTCTCC. Amino acids: CASSLLEGSNEQFS. The chain uses TRBV28 and TRBJ2-1, with a tentative D call TRBD2 (6 bases). The CDR3 spans 14 residues. Germline-derived CDR1 and CDR2 are MDHEN and SYDVKM. Trimming cost V 1 base and J 6 bases, with 10 bases left between them.

Ten or more counts support this clonotype. The chain uses TRBV12-3 or TRBV12-4 and TRBJ1-2; 9 nucleotides align to TRBD1. The CDR3 consists of 13 residues. The trim removed 3 bases at V and 7 bases at J, leaving 3 bases unmatched. CDR3 in DNA: TGTGCCAGCAGTTTGGGACAGGGAGTTGGCTACACCTTC. This encodes CASSLGQGVGYTF.

This clonotype was seen only a few times. V gene TRBV19 combines with J gene TRBJ2-7, with a possible D match to TRBD1 (6 bases). The CDR3 length is 11 residues. The germline CDR1 and CDR2 sequences are LNHDA and SQIVND (reference sequence). Trimming took off 3 bases at V and 7 bases at J, with 7 bases between the two ends. CDR3 nucleotide sequence: TGTGCCAGTAGTATCGGGACAGAGCAGTACTTC. It specifies CASSIGTEQYF.

This clonotype was seen only a few times. V usage is TRBV28 and J usage is TRBJ2-4; D is possibly TRBD1 (6 bases). The CDR3 sequence is 14 residues long. Trimming removed 6 bases at V and 6 bases at J, with 15 bases between. Per germline, CDR1 MDHEN and CDR2 SYDVKM. DNA for the CDR3: TGTGCCAGCAGAACAGGGTTTGGAAGAAACATTCAGTACTTC. As protein: CASRTGFGRNIQYF.

This clonotype was detected only a few times. This chain links TRBV7-2 with TRBJ2-1; D might be TRBD1 or TRBD2, each matching 6 bases. The V gene's germline CDR1 is SGHTA and CDR2 FQGNSA. Deletions cut 5 bases from V and 4 bases from J, with 15 bases between. The CDR3 sequence is 15 residues long. CDR3 residues: CASSPVGGPYNEQFF. The CDR3 DNA is TGTGCCAGCAGCCCGGTTGGGGGGCCGTACAATGAGCAGTTCTTC.